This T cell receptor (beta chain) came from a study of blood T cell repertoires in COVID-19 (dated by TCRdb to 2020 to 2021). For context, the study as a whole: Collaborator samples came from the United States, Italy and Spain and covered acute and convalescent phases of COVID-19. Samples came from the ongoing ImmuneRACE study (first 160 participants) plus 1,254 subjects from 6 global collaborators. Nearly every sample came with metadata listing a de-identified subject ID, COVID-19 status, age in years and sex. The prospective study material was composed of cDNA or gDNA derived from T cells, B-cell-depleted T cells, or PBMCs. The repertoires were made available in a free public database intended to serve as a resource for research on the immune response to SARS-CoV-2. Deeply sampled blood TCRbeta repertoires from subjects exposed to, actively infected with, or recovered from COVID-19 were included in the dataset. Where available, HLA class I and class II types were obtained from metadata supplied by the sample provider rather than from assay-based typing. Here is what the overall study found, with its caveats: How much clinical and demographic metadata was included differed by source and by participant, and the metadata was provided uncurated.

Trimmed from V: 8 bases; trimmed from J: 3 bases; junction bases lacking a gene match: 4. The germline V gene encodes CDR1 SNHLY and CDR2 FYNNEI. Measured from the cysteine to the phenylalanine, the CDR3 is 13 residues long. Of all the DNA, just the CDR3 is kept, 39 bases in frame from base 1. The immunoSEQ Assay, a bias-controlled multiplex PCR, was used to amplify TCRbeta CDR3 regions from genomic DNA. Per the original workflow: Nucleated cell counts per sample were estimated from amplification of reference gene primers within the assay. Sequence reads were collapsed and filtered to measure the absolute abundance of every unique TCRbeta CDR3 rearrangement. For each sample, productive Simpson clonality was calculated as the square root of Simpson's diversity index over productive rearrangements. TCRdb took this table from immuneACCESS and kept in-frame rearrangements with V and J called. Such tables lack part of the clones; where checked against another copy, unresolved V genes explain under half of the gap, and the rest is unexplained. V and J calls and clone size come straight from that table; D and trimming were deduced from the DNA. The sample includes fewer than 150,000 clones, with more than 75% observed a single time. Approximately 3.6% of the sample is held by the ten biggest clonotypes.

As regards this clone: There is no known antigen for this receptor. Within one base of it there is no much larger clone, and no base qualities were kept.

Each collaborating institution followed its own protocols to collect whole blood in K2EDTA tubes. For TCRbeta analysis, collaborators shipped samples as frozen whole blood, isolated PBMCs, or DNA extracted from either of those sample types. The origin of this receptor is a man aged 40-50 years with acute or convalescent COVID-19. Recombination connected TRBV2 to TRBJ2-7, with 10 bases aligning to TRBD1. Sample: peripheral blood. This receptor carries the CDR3 CASVDRGLYEQYF. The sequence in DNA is TGTGCCAGCGTCGACAGGGGGCTCTACGAGCAGTACTTC.